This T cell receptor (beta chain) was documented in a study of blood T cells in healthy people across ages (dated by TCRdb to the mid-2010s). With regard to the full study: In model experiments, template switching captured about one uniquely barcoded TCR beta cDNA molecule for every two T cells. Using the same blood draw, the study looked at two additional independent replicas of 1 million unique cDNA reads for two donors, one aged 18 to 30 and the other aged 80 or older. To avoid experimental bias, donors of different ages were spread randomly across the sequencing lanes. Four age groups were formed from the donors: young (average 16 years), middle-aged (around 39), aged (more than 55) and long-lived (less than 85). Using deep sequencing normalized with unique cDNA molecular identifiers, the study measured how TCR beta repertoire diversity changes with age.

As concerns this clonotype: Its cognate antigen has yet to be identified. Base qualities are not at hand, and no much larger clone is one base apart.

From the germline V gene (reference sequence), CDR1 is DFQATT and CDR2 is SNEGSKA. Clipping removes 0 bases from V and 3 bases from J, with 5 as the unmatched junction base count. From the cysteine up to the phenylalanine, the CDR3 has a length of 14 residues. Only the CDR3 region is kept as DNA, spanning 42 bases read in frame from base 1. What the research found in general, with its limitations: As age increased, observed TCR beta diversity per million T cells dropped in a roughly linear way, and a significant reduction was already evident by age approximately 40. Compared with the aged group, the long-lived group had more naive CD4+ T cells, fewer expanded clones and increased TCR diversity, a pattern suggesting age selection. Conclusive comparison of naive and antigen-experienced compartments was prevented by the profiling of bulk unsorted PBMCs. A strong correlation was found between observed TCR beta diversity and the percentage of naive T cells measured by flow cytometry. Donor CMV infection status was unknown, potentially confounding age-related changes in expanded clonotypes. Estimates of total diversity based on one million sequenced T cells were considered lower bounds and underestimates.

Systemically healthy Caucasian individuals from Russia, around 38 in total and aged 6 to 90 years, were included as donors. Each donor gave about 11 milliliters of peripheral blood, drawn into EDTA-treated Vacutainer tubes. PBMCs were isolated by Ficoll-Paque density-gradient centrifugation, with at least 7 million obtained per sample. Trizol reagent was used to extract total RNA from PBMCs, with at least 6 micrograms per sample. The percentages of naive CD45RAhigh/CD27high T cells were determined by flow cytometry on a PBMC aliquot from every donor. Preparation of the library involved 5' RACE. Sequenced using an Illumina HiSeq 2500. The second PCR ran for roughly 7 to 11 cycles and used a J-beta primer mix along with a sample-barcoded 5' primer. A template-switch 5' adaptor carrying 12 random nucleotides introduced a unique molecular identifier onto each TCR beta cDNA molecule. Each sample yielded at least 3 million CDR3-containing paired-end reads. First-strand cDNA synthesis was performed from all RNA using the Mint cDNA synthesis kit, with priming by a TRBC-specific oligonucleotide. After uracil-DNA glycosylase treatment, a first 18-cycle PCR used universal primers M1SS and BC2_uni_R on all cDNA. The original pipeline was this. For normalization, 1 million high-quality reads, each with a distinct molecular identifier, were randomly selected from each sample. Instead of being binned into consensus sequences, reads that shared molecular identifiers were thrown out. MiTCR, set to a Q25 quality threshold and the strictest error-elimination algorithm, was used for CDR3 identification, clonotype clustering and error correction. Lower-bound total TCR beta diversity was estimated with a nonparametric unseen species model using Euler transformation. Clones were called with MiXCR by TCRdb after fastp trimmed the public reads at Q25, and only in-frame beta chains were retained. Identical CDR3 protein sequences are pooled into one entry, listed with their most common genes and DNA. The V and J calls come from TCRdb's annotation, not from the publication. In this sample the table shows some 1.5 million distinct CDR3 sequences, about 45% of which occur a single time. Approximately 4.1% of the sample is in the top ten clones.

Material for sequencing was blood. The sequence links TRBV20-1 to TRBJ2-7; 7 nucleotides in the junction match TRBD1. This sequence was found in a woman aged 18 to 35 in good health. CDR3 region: CSARDPAGGYEQYF. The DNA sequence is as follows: TGCAGTGCTAGAGATCCGGCAGGGGGCTACGAGCAGTACTTC.